These T cell receptor beta chains were read from a single sample in a study of T cell responses to AZD1222 COVID-19 vaccine. Profiled with immunoSEQ multiplex PCR; TCRdb holds only in-frame clones, not every one. The sample contains over 100,000 clones, about 91% of which appear only once. Specimen: peripheral blood, collected on day 0 of AZD1222 vaccination. These receptors were obtained from an adult in good health. Each CDR3 is given with its conserved first and last residue. Each record gives: CDR3 DNA, CDR3 protein, V gene, J gene, D gene, clone size. D genes are given only for firm matches. A row's size may be missing; if present it is once, few, many or a size class.

CDR3nt: TGTGCCAGCAGCGTCGGGACTAGCCCCTACAATGAGCAGTTCTTC
CDR3aa: CASSVGTSPYNEQFF
v_gene: TRBV7-6
j_gene: TRBJ2-1
d_gene: TRBD2
abundance: NA

CDR3nt: TGTGCCAGCAGCTCACAGGGGGACACTGAAGCTTTCTTT
CDR3aa: CASSSQGDTEAFF
v_gene: TRBV7-3
j_gene: TRBJ1-1
d_gene: TRBD1
abundance: NA

CDR3nt: TGCGCCAGCAGCTTGGATGGGGGGGCGACAGATACGCAGTATTTT
CDR3aa: CASSLDGGATDTQYF
v_gene: TRBV5-1
j_gene: TRBJ2-3
d_gene: NA
abundance: NA

CDR3nt: TGTGCCAGCAGTTTACCCCAGGGCCCGGTTGGGAATGAGCAGTTCTTC
CDR3aa: CASSLPQGPVGNEQFF
v_gene: TRBV27
j_gene: TRBJ2-1
d_gene: NA
abundance: NA

CDR3nt: TGCGCCAGCAGCTTAACGTGGGGGGTTCCGAACACTGAAGCTTTCTTT
CDR3aa: CASSLTWGVPNTEAFF
v_gene: TRBV5-1
j_gene: TRBJ1-1
d_gene: NA
abundance: NA

CDR3nt: TGTGCCAGCAGCTTGGTACTTAAGGTCCCAGGGGTACGCGAGCAGTACTTC
CDR3aa: CASSLVLKVPGVREQYF
v_gene: TRBV5-6
j_gene: TRBJ2-7
d_gene: NA
abundance: NA

CDR3nt: TGCGCCAGCAGCTTGGCCCCGGGGTCTGGAAACACCATATATTTT
CDR3aa: CASSLAPGSGNTIYF
v_gene: TRBV5-1
j_gene: TRBJ1-3
d_gene: NA
abundance: NA

CDR3nt: TGTGCCAGCAGTTACTCTGGCGGGGGGGCCGCAGATACGCAGTATTTT
CDR3aa: CASSYSGGGAADTQYF
v_gene: TRBV6-5
j_gene: TRBJ2-3
d_gene: TRBD2
abundance: NA

CDR3nt: TGTGCCAGCAGCTTTACGGCTAGCGGGACGGAAGAGCAGTACTTC
CDR3aa: CASSFTASGTEEQYF
v_gene: TRBV7-9
j_gene: TRBJ2-7
d_gene: TRBD2
abundance: NA

CDR3nt: TGCAGTGCTAGTCGTGGGGGTTATGGTGAGACCCAGTACTTC
CDR3aa: CSASRGGYGETQYF
v_gene: TRBV20-1
j_gene: TRBJ2-5
d_gene: NA
abundance: NA

CDR3nt: TGTGCCAGTAGGGACAGCCCTGGGGCCAACGTCCTGACTTTC
CDR3aa: CASRDSPGANVLTF
v_gene: TRBV19
j_gene: TRBJ2-6
d_gene: NA
abundance: NA

CDR3nt: TGTGCCAGCAAGACTAGTGGGGGTCCCCAGTTCTTC
CDR3aa: CASKTSGGPQFF
v_gene: TRBV11-1
j_gene: TRBJ2-1
d_gene: NA
abundance: NA

CDR3nt: TGTGCCAGCAGCCAGGGAGGGGGATCTTATAGCAATCAGCCCCAGCATTTT
CDR3aa: CASSQGGGSYSNQPQHF
v_gene: TRBV9
j_gene: TRBJ1-5
d_gene: NA
abundance: NA

CDR3nt: TGTGCCTGGAGTCAGGACAGGGATTTTTACGAGCAGTACTTC
CDR3aa: CAWSQDRDFYEQYF
v_gene: TRBV30
j_gene: TRBJ2-7
d_gene: TRBD1
abundance: NA

CDR3nt: TGTGCCAGCAGCGCACAGGGATTAGCTGGAAACACCATATATTTT
CDR3aa: CASSAQGLAGNTIYF
v_gene: TRBV9
j_gene: TRBJ1-3
d_gene: NA
abundance: NA

CDR3nt: TGTGCCAGTAGTATCCGTATCGGGGGATCTCCCCAGTTAGCCAAAAACATTCAGTACTTC
CDR3aa: CASSIRIGGSPQLAKNIQYF
v_gene: TRBV19
j_gene: TRBJ2-4
d_gene: NA
abundance: once

CDR3nt: TGTGCCAGCAGTGAAGCCGGAAGGGGTGGGTCCTACGAGCAGTACTTC
CDR3aa: CASSEAGRGGSYEQYF
v_gene: TRBV6-1
j_gene: TRBJ2-7
d_gene: NA
abundance: NA

CDR3nt: TGTGCCAGCAGCTTGATCTTAAGGTTCTCTGGGGCCAACGTCCTGACTTTC
CDR3aa: CASSLILRFSGANVLTF
v_gene: TRBV5-6
j_gene: TRBJ2-6
d_gene: NA
abundance: NA

CDR3nt: TGTGCCAGTAGTACCGTCTGGGGCTACACCTTC
CDR3aa: CASSTVWGYTF
v_gene: TRBV19
j_gene: TRBJ1-2
d_gene: NA
abundance: NA

CDR3nt: TGTGCCAGCAGCCAACGCCCAGGGAGGGGCAATCAGCCCCAGCATTTT
CDR3aa: CASSQRPGRGNQPQHF
v_gene: TRBV3-1/TRBV3-2
j_gene: TRBJ1-5
d_gene: NA
abundance: NA

CDR3nt: TGTGCCAGCAACCCAGGGGGGTACACTAACTATGGCTACACCTTC
CDR3aa: CASNPGGYTNYGYTF
v_gene: TRBV21-1
j_gene: TRBJ1-2
d_gene: NA
abundance: NA

CDR3nt: TGTGCCAGCAGAGACCCGCAGGGCAACTATGGCTACACCTTC
CDR3aa: CASRDPQGNYGYTF
v_gene: TRBV6-5
j_gene: TRBJ1-2
d_gene: NA
abundance: NA

CDR3nt: TGTGCCAGTAGTATGAGGACAGGGCATTCACCCCTCCACTTT
CDR3aa: CASSMRTGHSPLHF
v_gene: TRBV19
j_gene: TRBJ1-6
d_gene: TRBD1
abundance: NA

CDR3nt: TGTGCCAGCAGCATCCCGGGACAGGAGTACACCGGGGAGCTGTTTTTT
CDR3aa: CASSIPGQEYTGELFF
v_gene: TRBV5-6
j_gene: TRBJ2-2
d_gene: TRBD1
abundance: NA

CDR3nt: TGTGCCAGTAGTATCCTTGGACAGGGATATGGCTACACCTTC
CDR3aa: CASSILGQGYGYTF
v_gene: TRBV19
j_gene: TRBJ1-2
d_gene: TRBD1
abundance: NA

CDR3nt: TGCGCCAGCAGCGATGATGGGTACACTGAAGCTTTCTTT
CDR3aa: CASSDDGYTEAFF
v_gene: TRBV5-1
j_gene: TRBJ1-1
d_gene: NA
abundance: once

CDR3nt: TGTGCCAGTAGTACTCCGACAGGAGGAGGGGAAAAACTGTTTTTT
CDR3aa: CASSTPTGGGEKLFF
v_gene: TRBV19
j_gene: TRBJ1-4
d_gene: NA
abundance: NA

CDR3nt: TGTGCCAGCAGCCGATTGGGGGGCGGCTCCTACGAGCAGTACTTC
CDR3aa: CASSRLGGGSYEQYF
v_gene: TRBV5-4
j_gene: TRBJ2-7
d_gene: NA
abundance: NA

CDR3nt: TGTGCCAGCAGCTTAGCGGGGGTGGCCGGGGAGCTGTTTTTT
CDR3aa: CASSLAGVAGELFF
v_gene: TRBV11-2
j_gene: TRBJ2-2
d_gene: NA
abundance: few

CDR3nt: TGTGCCAGCAGCCGTTCGACAGCGAACACTGAAGCTTTCTTT
CDR3aa: CASSRSTANTEAFF
v_gene: TRBV3-1/TRBV3-2
j_gene: TRBJ1-1
d_gene: NA
abundance: NA

CDR3nt: TGTGCTAGTGGTTTGGTTCACCGGGACAGGGGCGCGAACACCGGGGAGCTGTTTTTT
CDR3aa: CASGLVHRDRGANTGELFF
v_gene: TRBV12-5
j_gene: TRBJ2-2
d_gene: TRBD1
abundance: NA

CDR3nt: TGTGCCAGCAGTTTACCTGACAGGGGACCAAATGAAAAACTGTTTTTT
CDR3aa: CASSLPDRGPNEKLFF
v_gene: TRBV28
j_gene: TRBJ1-4
d_gene: TRBD1
abundance: NA

CDR3nt: TGTGCCAGCAGTTTATCGACGGGGATTTTCACTGAAGCTTTCTTT
CDR3aa: CASSLSTGIFTEAFF
v_gene: TRBV27
j_gene: TRBJ1-1
d_gene: NA
abundance: once

CDR3nt: TGTGCCAGCAGCTTAGATGGATACCCAGATACGCAGTATTTT
CDR3aa: CASSLDGYPDTQYF
v_gene: TRBV7-9
j_gene: TRBJ2-3
d_gene: NA
abundance: NA

CDR3nt: TGTGCCAGCAGTCTGGGAGGATACAATGAGCAGTTCTTC
CDR3aa: CASSLGGYNEQFF
v_gene: TRBV3-1/TRBV3-2
j_gene: TRBJ2-1
d_gene: NA
abundance: NA

CDR3nt: TGCAGCGTTGGAGACTATGAGCAGTTCTTC
CDR3aa: CSVGDYEQFF
v_gene: TRBV29-1
j_gene: TRBJ2-1
d_gene: NA
abundance: NA

CDR3nt: TGCAGCGTCACCGAGGGGACAGGCAGCTCCTACGAGCAGTACTTC
CDR3aa: CSVTEGTGSSYEQYF
v_gene: TRBV29-1
j_gene: TRBJ2-7
d_gene: TRBD1
abundance: NA

CDR3nt: TGTGCCAGCAGCGTAGACCTTTCAACAGACCCCTGGAATGAAAAACTGTTTTTT
CDR3aa: CASSVDLSTDPWNEKLFF
v_gene: TRBV9
j_gene: TRBJ1-4
d_gene: NA
abundance: NA

CDR3nt: TGCGCCAGCAGTCAACGGGGCTTATGGCTTCGTGAAGCTTTCTTT
CDR3aa: CASSQRGLWLREAFF
v_gene: TRBV23-1
j_gene: TRBJ1-1
d_gene: NA
abundance: NA

CDR3nt: TGTGCCAGCAGCCAAGGAGGAGGAGGCGGCTACACCTTC
CDR3aa: CASSQGGGGGYTF
v_gene: TRBV3-1/TRBV3-2
j_gene: TRBJ1-2
d_gene: NA
abundance: NA

CDR3nt: TGTGCCAGCAGTTATAGCGGGGGGTACCAAGAGACCCAGTACTTC
CDR3aa: CASSYSGGYQETQYF
v_gene: TRBV9
j_gene: TRBJ2-5
d_gene: TRBD2
abundance: NA

CDR3nt: TGTGCCAGCAGCCAAGGGGGCAGAACAGCTACAGGGGAGCAGTACTTC
CDR3aa: CASSQGGRTATGEQYF
v_gene: TRBV4-2
j_gene: TRBJ2-7
d_gene: NA
abundance: NA

CDR3nt: TGTGCCAGCAGTGAAACAGGGGTCGGGGCCAACGTCCTGACTTTC
CDR3aa: CASSETGVGANVLTF
v_gene: TRBV2
j_gene: TRBJ2-6
d_gene: TRBD1
abundance: few

CDR3nt: TGTGCCAGCAGTATGGGACTAGTGGGGTCCAGGGACACGCAGTATTTT
CDR3aa: CASSMGLVGSRDTQYF
v_gene: TRBV6-6
j_gene: TRBJ2-3
d_gene: TRBD2
abundance: NA

CDR3nt: TGTGCCAGCAGTTACTACCGGGACGGGAGCACAGATACGCAGTATTTT
CDR3aa: CASSYYRDGSTDTQYF
v_gene: TRBV6-6
j_gene: TRBJ2-3
d_gene: NA
abundance: NA

CDR3nt: TGTGCCAGCAGCTCCGACAGGGGACCAAACTATGGCTACACCTTC
CDR3aa: CASSSDRGPNYGYTF
v_gene: TRBV5-4
j_gene: TRBJ1-2
d_gene: TRBD1
abundance: NA

CDR3nt: TGCGCCAGCAGCTCACAGGGGTACGGGGAGACCCAGTACTTC
CDR3aa: CASSSQGYGETQYF
v_gene: TRBV5-1
j_gene: TRBJ2-5
d_gene: TRBD1
abundance: NA

CDR3nt: TGTGCCAGCAGCCGCCGGACTAGCGGGGGGGCCGGGGATACGCAGTATTTT
CDR3aa: CASSRRTSGGAGDTQYF
v_gene: TRBV7-6
j_gene: TRBJ2-3
d_gene: TRBD2
abundance: NA

CDR3nt: TGTGCCAGCAGCTCGGCGCCTTCTTCCCCAGATACGCAGTATTTT
CDR3aa: CASSSAPSSPDTQYF
v_gene: TRBV5-4
j_gene: TRBJ2-3
d_gene: NA
abundance: NA

CDR3nt: TGTGCCAGCAGCATAATAATAAGGACTAGCGGGGGGCCGAACACCGGGGAGCTGTTTTTT
CDR3aa: CASSIIIRTSGGPNTGELFF
v_gene: TRBV7-9
j_gene: TRBJ2-2
d_gene: TRBD2
abundance: NA

CDR3nt: TGTGCCAGCAGCTTAGCGCGGGTGGGGGGCGTTTCCCGCACAGATACGCAGTATTTT
CDR3aa: CASSLARVGGVSRTDTQYF
v_gene: TRBV11-2
j_gene: TRBJ2-3
d_gene: NA
abundance: NA

CDR3nt: TGTGCCAGCAGTTCCTGGGGACAGAGCAATCAGCCCCAGCATTTT
CDR3aa: CASSSWGQSNQPQHF
v_gene: TRBV27
j_gene: TRBJ1-5
d_gene: TRBD1
abundance: once

CDR3nt: TGTGCCAGTAGTGCGGGATCCCCAGATACGCAGTATTTT
CDR3aa: CASSAGSPDTQYF
v_gene: TRBV19
j_gene: TRBJ2-3
d_gene: NA
abundance: NA

CDR3nt: TGTGCTAGTGGTTTGGTACTTGCGGGGACAGCCGTAAATGAAAAACTGTTTTTT
CDR3aa: CASGLVLAGTAVNEKLFF
v_gene: TRBV12-5
j_gene: TRBJ1-4
d_gene: TRBD1
abundance: NA